One sample yielded the 19 T cell receptor beta chains listed below, sequenced in a study of tumor T cells in aggressive B-cell lymphoma. Generated by immunoSEQ multiplex PCR, the TCRdb table keeps only in-frame clones and is missing some. The table lists 2,000 to 3,000 clones, 65% to 90% of them singletons. Sequenced material: tumor tissue. These receptors were taken from an adult with diffuse large B cell lymphoma.

The V call is TRBV27, the J call TRBJ1-2, with 7 bases that match TRBD1. Germline CDR1 is MNHEY and CDR2 is SMNVEV (reference sequence). This CDR3 has 14 residues. V shed 5 bases, J shed 0 bases, and the junction held 3 bases outside the gene matches. CDR3 DNA: TGTGCCAGCAGTGCGGGACAGTCTAACTATGGCTACACCTTC. Amino acid sequence: CASSAGQSNYGYTF.

This clone has just one count. The chain has TRBV6-1 and TRBJ2-1; 11 bases agree with TRBD1. The J segment lost 3 bases and the V segment lost 6 bases, leaving 4 bases of the junction unmatched. The CDR3 is 15 residues long. CDR1 and CDR2 (germline): MNHNS, SASEGT. The CDR3 protein is CASRRTGGIYNEQFF. CDR3 DNA sequence: TGTGCCAGCAGGAGGACAGGGGGCATCTACAATGAGCAGTTCTTC.

CDR3 residues: CASSPGGEGNQPQHF. CDR3 nucleotides: TGTGCCAGTAGCCCAGGGGGAGAAGGCAATCAGCCCCAGCATTTT. This rearrangement joins TRBV19 to TRBJ1-5; 7 nucleotides match TRBD1. In germline, CDR1 is LNHDA, CDR2 SQIVND (reference sequence). The CDR3 totals 15 residues. V trimming: 6 bases; J trimming: 2 bases; junction bases outside the gene matches: 7.

The chain employs TRBV19 and TRBJ1-2; 7 bases agree with TRBD1. The V and J ends lost 10 bases and 4 bases, in that order; junction bases with no gene match: 21. Germline V gives CDR1 LNHDA, CDR2 SQIVND (reference sequence). The length of the CDR3 is 17 residues. This CDR3 is CANNHPDRALGSYGYTF. Written as DNA, the CDR3 is TGTGCCAACAACCACCCAGACAGGGCCCTAGGTAGCTATGGCTACACCTTC.

This clone was detected only a few times. This chain uses TRBV11-3 with TRBJ2-3; 11 bases align to TRBD1. Germline V gives CDR1 SGHNT, CDR2 YENEEA. The CDR3 totals 17 residues. The J segment lost 4 bases and the V segment lost 5 bases, leaving 11 bases of the junction unmatched. As DNA, the CDR3 is TGTGCCAGCAGCCAAAGAAAAGGGACAGGGGGTGCAGATACGCAGTATTTT. It encodes CASSQRKGTGGADTQYF.

The rearrangement uses TRBV7-6 and TRBJ2-2; the D is unclear. Between the trimmed V and J ends, which lost 3 bases and 7 bases, there was a span of 6 bases. CDR1 and CDR2 from the germline V gene are SGHVS and FNYEAQ. The CDR3 spans 12 residues. The CDR3 reads CASSFRGGELFF. The CDR3 nucleotides read TGTGCCAGCAGCTTTAGAGGCGGGGAGCTGTTTTTT.

J is TRBJ2-7 and V is TRBV4-3; 9 nucleotides line up with TRBD2. J was trimmed by 2 bases and V by 0 bases; bases with no gene match: 2. CDR1 LGHNA and CDR2 YSLEER come from the germline V gene. The CDR3 loop spans 15 amino acids. The CDR3 protein is CASSQDERGAYEQYF. The CDR3 DNA reads as TGCGCCAGCAGCCAAGATGAGCGGGGGGCCTACGAGCAGTACTTC.

Points on this clone: Germline is not matched at one junction end, which may reflect a read error. This chain uses TRBV28 with TRBJ2-2; 7 positions match TRBD2. The CDR3 sequence is 15 residues long. Per the germline V gene, CDR1 is MDHEN and CDR2 is SYDVKM. This CDR3 reads CTSSFFLAEGGELFF. The DNA for the CDR3 is TGTACCAGCAGTTTCTTCCTAGCGGAAGGAGGGGAGCTGTTTTTT.

The V call is TRBV25-1, the J call TRBJ2-2, with TRBD1 matching 9 bases. With V trimmed by 3 bases and J by 6 bases, 5 bases remained unmatched. This CDR3 comprises 15 residues. Germline loops: CDR1 MGHDK, CDR2 SYGVNS. CDR3 protein: CASSDHRGLSGELFF. The CDR3 DNA is TGTGCCAGCAGTGATCACAGGGGGCTTTCCGGGGAGCTGTTTTTT. The whole variable domain, remainder taken from reference TRBV25-1 and TRBJ2-2, is EADIYQTPRYLVIGTGKKITLECSQTMGHDKMYWYQQDPGMELHLIHYSYGVNSTEKGDLSSESTVSRIRTEHFPLTLESARPSHTSQYLCASSDHRGLSGELFFGEGSRLTVL.

The genes are TRBV18 and TRBJ2-7, with TRBD1 matching 7 bases. The germline V gene has CDR1 KGHSH and CDR2 LQKENI. The J segment lost 0 bases and the V segment lost 3 bases, leaving 14 bases of the junction unmatched. This CDR3 has 18 amino acids. In DNA form, the CDR3 reads TGTGCCAGCTCACCTAGGGGACGACAGGGTTCCTTCTCCTACGAGCAGTACTTC. This translates into CASSPRGRQGSFSYEQYF.

This chain joins TRBV11-2 and TRBJ2-3; TRBD2 matches 13 bases. V lost 4 bases to trimming and J lost 2 bases; unmatched junction nucleotides: 12. Looked up from germline, CDR1 is SGHAT and CDR2 is FQNNGV. This CDR3 spans 19 amino acids. The CDR3 region has the DNA TGTGCCAGCAGCTCGGTGAAGACTAGCGGGGGGCTTACCACAGATACGCAGTATTTT. It translates to CASSSVKTSGGLTTDTQYF. Combining the CDR3 with reference TRBV11-2 and TRBJ2-3 gives the whole variable domain EAGVAQSPRYKIIEKRQSVAFWCNPISGHATLYWYQQILGQGPKLLIQFQNNGVVDDSQLPKDRFSAERLKGVDSTLKIQPAKLEDSAVYLCASSSVKTSGGLTTDTQYFGPGTRLTVL.

The V call is TRBV30, the J call TRBJ2-7, with D possibly TRBD2 on 6 matching bases. CDR1 GTSNPN and CDR2 SVGIG come from the germline V gene (reference sequence). Trimming stripped 6 bases from V and 2 bases from J, with 14 bases between. This CDR3 is 13 amino acids long. The CDR3 reads CACSGTLAYEQYF. CDR3 in DNA: TGTGCCTGTTCCGGGACTCTTGCCTACGAGCAGTACTTC. The complete variable domain, with remaining parts taken from reference TRBV30 and TRBJ2-7, reads SQTIHQWPATLVQPVGSPLSLECTVEGTSNPNLYWYRQAAGRGLQLLFYSVGIGQISSEVPQNLSASRPQDRQFILSSKKLLLSDSGFYLCACSGTLAYEQYFGPGTRLTVT.

In its sample, this clone was seen a few times. The V call is TRBV7-2, the J call TRBJ2-7; no reliable D call. Germline values: CDR1 SGHTA, CDR2 FQGNSA. V was trimmed by 5 bases and J by 0 bases, leaving 2 bases between them. The CDR3 spans 11 residues. The CDR3 bases are TGTGCCAGCAGCCTCTCCTACGAGCAGTACTTC. Encoded protein: CASSLSYEQYF.

The rearrangement joins TRBV5-4 to TRBJ2-2; a weak D match, TRBD1 (6 bases). CDR3 length: 15 residues. The V end was cut by 4 bases, the J end by 0 bases, with 10 bases between. Per germline, CDR1 SGHNT and CDR2 YYREEE (reference sequence). CDR3 sequence (DNA): TGTGCCAGCAGCATGGACAGAGCGAACACCGGGGAGCTGTTTTTT. This gives the protein CASSMDRANTGELFF.

The CDR3 sequence is CSVEDQGVGGYTF. The CDR3, as DNA: TGCAGCGTTGAAGATCAAGGGGTGGGGGGCTACACCTTC. V gene TRBV29-1 combines with J gene TRBJ1-2, with D possibly matching TRBD1 (5 bases). V was trimmed by 0 bases and J by 8 bases, leaving 13 bases between them. Germline CDR1 reads SQVTM; CDR2 reads ANQGSEA. This CDR3 is 13 amino acids long.

The chain couples TRBV18 to TRBJ2-1, with D possibly being TRBD2 (6 bases). Germline V gene sequence: CDR1 KGHSH, CDR2 LQKENI. The CDR3 length is 15 residues. V lost 2 bases and J 6 bases, leaving 14 bases between the germline ends. DNA of the CDR3: TGTGCCAGCTCACCAGCGGGGCCCGGAGGCAATGAGCAGTTCTTC. Protein product: CASSPAGPGGNEQFF.

This clone showed up just once. The J gene is TRBJ2-2, the V gene TRBV11-3; D unresolved. The V end was cut by 2 bases, the J end by 4 bases, with 8 bases between. CDR3 length: 14 residues. CDR1 is SGHNT, CDR2 YENEEA, per germline. This chain's CDR3 is CASSLRSFTGELFF. The DNA of the CDR3 is TGTGCCAGCAGCTTACGGTCATTCACCGGGGAGCTGTTTTTT.

V gene TRBV5-6 combines with J gene TRBJ1-6; D may be TRBD1 (5 bases). Germline V gives CDR1 SGHDT, CDR2 YYEEEE. This CDR3 spans 16 amino acids. The V gene lost 3 bases and the J gene lost 8 bases, with 18 bases spanning the gap. The CDR3 DNA follows: TGTGCCAGCAGCTCTTCGAGGAGGGGTCACTATTCACCCCTCCACTTT. Its translation: CASSSSRRGHYSPLHF.

This clone was found once. V usage is TRBV7-8 and J usage is TRBJ2-1; 11 bases are a match to TRBD2. V trimming: 1 base; J trimming: 8 bases; junction bases outside the gene matches: 7. There are 16 residues in the CDR3. CDR1 SGHVS and CDR2 FQNEAQ come from the germline V gene. CDR3 protein: CASSLVASGGRDEQFF. The CDR3 coding sequence is TGTGCCAGCAGCTTAGTGGCTAGCGGGGGGAGAGATGAGCAGTTCTTC.